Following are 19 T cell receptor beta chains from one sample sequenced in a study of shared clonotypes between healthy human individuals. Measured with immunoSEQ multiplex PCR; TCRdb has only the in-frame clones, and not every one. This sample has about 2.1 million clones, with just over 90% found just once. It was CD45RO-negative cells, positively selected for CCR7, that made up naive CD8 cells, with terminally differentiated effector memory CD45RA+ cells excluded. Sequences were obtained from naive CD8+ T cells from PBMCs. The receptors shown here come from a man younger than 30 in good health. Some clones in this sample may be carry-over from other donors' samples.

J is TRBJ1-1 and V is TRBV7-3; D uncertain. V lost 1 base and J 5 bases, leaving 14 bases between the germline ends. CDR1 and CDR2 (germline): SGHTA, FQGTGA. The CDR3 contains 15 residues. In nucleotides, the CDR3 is TGTGCCAGCAGCTTAATTTCCATCGGGAAAACTGAAGCTTTCTTT. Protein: CASSLISIGKTEAFF.

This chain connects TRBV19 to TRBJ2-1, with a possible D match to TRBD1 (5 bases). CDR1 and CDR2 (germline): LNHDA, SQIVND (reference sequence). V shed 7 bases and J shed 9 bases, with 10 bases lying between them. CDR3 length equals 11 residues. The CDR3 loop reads CASTWGSEQFF. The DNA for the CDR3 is TGTGCCAGTACGTGGGGCAGTGAGCAGTTCTTC.

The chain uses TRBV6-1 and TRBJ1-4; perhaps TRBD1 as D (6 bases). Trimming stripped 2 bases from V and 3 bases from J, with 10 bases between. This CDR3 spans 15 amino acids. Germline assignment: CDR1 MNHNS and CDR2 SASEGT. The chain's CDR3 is CASSEQGRANEKLFF. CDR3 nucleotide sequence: TGTGCCAGCAGTGAACAGGGGAGGGCTAATGAAAAACTGTTTTTT.

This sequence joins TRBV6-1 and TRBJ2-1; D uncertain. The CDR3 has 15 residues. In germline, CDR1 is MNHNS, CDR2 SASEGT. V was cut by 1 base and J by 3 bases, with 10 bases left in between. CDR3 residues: CASSEVGPSYNEQFF. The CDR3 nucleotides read TGTGCCAGCAGTGAAGTGGGCCCCAGCTACAATGAGCAGTTCTTC.

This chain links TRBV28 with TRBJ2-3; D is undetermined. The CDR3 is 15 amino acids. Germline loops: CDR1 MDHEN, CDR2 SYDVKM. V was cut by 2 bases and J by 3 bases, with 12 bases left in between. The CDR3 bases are TGTGCCAGCAGTTTAAGTGACCCCGCAACAGATACGCAGTATTTT. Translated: CASSLSDPATDTQYF.

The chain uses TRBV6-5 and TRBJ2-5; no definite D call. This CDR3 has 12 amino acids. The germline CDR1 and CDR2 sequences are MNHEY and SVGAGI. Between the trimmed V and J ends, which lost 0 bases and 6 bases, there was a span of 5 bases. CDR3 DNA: TGTGCCAGCAGTTACTCGGGCCAGACCCAGTACTTC. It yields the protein CASSYSGQTQYF.

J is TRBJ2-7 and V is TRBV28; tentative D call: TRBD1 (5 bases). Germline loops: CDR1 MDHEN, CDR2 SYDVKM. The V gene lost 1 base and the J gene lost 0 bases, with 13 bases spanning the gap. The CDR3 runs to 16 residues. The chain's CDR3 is CASSLSAGRVSYEQYF. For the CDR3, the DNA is TGTGCCAGCAGTTTATCCGCAGGCAGGGTCTCCTACGAGCAGTACTTC.

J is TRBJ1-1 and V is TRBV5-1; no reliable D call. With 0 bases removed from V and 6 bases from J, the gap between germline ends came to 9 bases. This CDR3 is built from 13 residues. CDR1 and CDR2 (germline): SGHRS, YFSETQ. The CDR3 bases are TGCGCCAGCAGCTTGGGTGGTGGGGCTGAAGCTTTCTTT. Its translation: CASSLGGGAEAFF.

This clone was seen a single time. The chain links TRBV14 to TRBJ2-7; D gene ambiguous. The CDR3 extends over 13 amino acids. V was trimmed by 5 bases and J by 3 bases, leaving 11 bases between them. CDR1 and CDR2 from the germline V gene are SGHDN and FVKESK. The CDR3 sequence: CASSLWGFYEQYF. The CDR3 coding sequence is TGTGCCAGCAGCTTGTGGGGATTCTACGAGCAGTACTTC.

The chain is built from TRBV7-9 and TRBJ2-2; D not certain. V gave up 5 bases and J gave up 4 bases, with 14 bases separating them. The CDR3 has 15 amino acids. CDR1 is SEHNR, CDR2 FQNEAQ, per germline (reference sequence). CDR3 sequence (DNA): TGTGCCAGCAGCCCGAGGCAGGAGCCCACCGGGGAGCTGTTTTTT. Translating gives CASSPRQEPTGELFF.

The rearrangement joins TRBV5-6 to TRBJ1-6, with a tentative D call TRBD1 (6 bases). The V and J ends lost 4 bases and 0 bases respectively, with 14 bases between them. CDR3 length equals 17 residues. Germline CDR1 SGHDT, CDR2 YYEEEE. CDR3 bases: TGTGCCAGCAGCGTCGGGACACTGAGCTCCTATAATTCACCCCTCCACTTT. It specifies CASSVGTLSSYNSPLHF.

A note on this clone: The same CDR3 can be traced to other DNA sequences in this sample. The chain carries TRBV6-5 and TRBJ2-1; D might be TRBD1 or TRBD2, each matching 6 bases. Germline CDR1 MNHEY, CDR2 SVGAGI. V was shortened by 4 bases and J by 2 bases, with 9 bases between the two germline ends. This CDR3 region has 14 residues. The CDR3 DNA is TGTGCCAGCAGTTCGGAGGGGGCCTACAATGAGCAGTTCTTC. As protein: CASSSEGAYNEQFF.

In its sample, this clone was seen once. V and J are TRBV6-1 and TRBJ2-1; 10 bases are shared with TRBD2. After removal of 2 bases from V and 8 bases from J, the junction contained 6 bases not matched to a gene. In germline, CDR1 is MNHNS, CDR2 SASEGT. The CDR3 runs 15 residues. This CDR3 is CASSEIAGGWDEQFF. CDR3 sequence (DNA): TGTGCCAGCAGTGAAATAGCGGGAGGCTGGGATGAGCAGTTCTTC.

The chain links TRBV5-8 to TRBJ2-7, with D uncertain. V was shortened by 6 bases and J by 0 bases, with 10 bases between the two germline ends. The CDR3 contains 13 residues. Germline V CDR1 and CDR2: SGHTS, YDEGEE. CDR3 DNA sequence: TGTGCCAGCACTCCACAGAGCTCCTACGAGCAGTACTTC. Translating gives CASTPQSSYEQYF.

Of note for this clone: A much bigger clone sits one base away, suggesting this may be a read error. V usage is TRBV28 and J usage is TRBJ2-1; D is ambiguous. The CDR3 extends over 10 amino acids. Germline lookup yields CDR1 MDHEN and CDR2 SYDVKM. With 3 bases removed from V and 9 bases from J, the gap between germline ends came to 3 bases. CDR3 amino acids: CASSFTEQFF. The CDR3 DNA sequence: TGTGCCAGCAGTTTCACTGAGCAGTTCTTC.

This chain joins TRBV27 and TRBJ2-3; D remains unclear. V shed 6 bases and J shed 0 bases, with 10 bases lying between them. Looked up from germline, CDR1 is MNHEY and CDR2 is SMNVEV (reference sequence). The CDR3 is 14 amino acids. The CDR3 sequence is CASRTLGSTDTQYF. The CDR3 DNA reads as TGTGCCAGCAGAACCCTTGGTAGCACAGATACGCAGTATTTT.

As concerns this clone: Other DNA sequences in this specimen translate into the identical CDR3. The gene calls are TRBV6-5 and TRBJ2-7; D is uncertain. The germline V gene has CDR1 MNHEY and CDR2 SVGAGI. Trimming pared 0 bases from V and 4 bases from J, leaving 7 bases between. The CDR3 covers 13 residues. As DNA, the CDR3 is TGTGCCAGCAGTTACTCGTCCGCTTACGAGCAGTACTTC. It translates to CASSYSSAYEQYF.

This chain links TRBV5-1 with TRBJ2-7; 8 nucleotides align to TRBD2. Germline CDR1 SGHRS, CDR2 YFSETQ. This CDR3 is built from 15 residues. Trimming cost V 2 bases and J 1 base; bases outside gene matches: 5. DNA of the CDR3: TGCGCCAGCAGCTTTACCGGGAGGGAGTCCTACGAGCAGTACTTC. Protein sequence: CASSFTGRESYEQYF.

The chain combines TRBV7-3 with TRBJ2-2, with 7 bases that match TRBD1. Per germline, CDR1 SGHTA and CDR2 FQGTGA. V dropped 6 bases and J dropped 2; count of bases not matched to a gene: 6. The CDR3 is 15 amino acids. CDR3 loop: CASRAGTENTGELFF. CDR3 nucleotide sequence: TGTGCCAGCAGGGCCGGGACAGAAAACACCGGGGAGCTGTTTTTT.